Shown below are 27 T cell receptor beta chains from a single sample sequenced in a study of T-cell memory formation after mild COVID-19. TCRdb re-called the 5' RACE reads with MiXCR, one entry per CDR3 protein. The sample has approximately 250,000 distinct CDR3 sequences, less than 20% seen once. Specimen: PBMCs or a T cell subset sorted from them (not recorded which). The receptors originated from an adult woman who had mild COVID-19 (a few samples of this study predate the infection). Cell type and time point are not known.

This clonotype has a handful of counts. J is TRBJ2-7 and V is TRBV5-8; TRBD1 matches at 11 bases. CDR1 SGHTS and CDR2 YDEGEE come from the germline V gene. This CDR3 region has 13 residues. V shed 3 bases, J shed 6 bases, and the junction held 2 bases outside the gene matches. The CDR3 loop reads CASSSDRGREQYF. The CDR3 bases are TGTGCCAGCAGCTCGGACAGGGGGCGCGAGCAGTACTTC.

The chain couples TRBV7-2 to TRBJ2-7; TRBD2 might be the D (6 bases). The CDR3 is made up of 14 amino acids. V was clipped by 6 bases and J by 3 bases, with 15 bases between them. Germline V CDR1 and CDR2: SGHTA, FQGNSA. DNA of the CDR3: TGTGCCAGCAGTCGGCGGGACTCTGGCTACGAGCAGTACTTC. It encodes CASSRRDSGYEQYF.

The table lists this clonotype with a few counts. This chain uses TRBV5-1 with TRBJ2-6; the D is unclear. The length of the CDR3 is 17 residues. Germline-derived CDR1 and CDR2 are SGHRS and YFSETQ. V shed 5 bases and J shed 0 bases, with 15 bases lying between them. DNA of the CDR3: TGCGCCAGCAGGAATCGCGGCGATAACTCTGGGGCCAACGTCCTGACTTTC. Protein sequence: CASRNRGDNSGANVLTF.

This clonotype was seen repeatedly, ten times or more. V is TRBV5-1 and J is TRBJ2-1; 11 positions agree with TRBD2. This CDR3 comprises 16 residues. V lost 4 bases and J lost 8; bases outside the gene matches: 11. CDR1 and CDR2 (germline): SGHRS, YFSETQ. This chain's CDR3 is CASSPEASGGWDEQFF. CDR3 nucleotide sequence: TGCGCCAGCAGCCCGGAGGCTAGCGGGGGGTGGGATGAGCAGTTCTTC.

The rearrangement links TRBV7-2 to TRBJ1-5; 8 nucleotides line up with TRBD1. Germline V gives CDR1 SGHTA, CDR2 FQGNSA. The CDR3 is 16 residues long. Trimming removed 5 bases from V and 2 bases from J; junction bases left unmatched: 8. The CDR3 sequence is CASSAQGAGGNQPQHF. Here the CDR3 DNA reads TGTGCCAGCAGCGCCCAGGGGGCTGGGGGCAATCAGCCCCAGCATTTT.

This clonotype came up a few times. CDR3 DNA: TGTGCCAGCAGCTTGTCACAGGGTAGCTATGGCTACACCTTC. Protein sequence: CASSLSQGSYGYTF. This chain connects TRBV7-9 to TRBJ1-2, with D possibly matching TRBD1 (6 bases). The germline CDR1 and CDR2 sequences are SEHNR and FQNEAQ (reference sequence). V was cut by 3 bases and J by 4 bases, with 12 bases left in between. This CDR3 is 14 amino acids long.

The genes are TRBV20-1 and TRBJ2-7; tentatively, D is TRBD1 (6 bases). Between the trimmed V and J ends, which lost 5 bases and 7 bases, there was a span of 30 bases. CDR1 and CDR2 from the germline V gene are DFQATT and SNEGSKA (reference sequence). This CDR3 region has 17 residues. The CDR3 nucleotides are TGCAGTGCTGCCCTCCGGGGCAGGGGCAGAGGAGATGGAGAGCAGTACTTC. Protein: CSAALRGRGRGDGEQYF.

The chain uses TRBV15 and TRBJ1-4; D not resolved. The V end was cut by 1 base, the J end by 8 bases, with 8 bases between. CDR1 is LNHNV, CDR2 YYDKDF, per germline (reference sequence). The CDR3 length is 13 residues. CDR3 sequence (DNA): TGTGCCACCAGCAGAGTAGGGAGGGAAAAACTGTTTTTT. Translating gives CATSRVGREKLFF.

The chain joins TRBV29-1 to TRBJ1-1, with 7 positions matching TRBD1. The length of the CDR3 is 12 residues. Germline CDR1 SQVTM, CDR2 ANQGSEA. The J segment lost 2 bases and the V segment lost 8 bases, leaving 5 bases of the junction unmatched. The chain's CDR3 is CSTGTVNTEAFF. CDR3 bases: TGCAGCACCGGGACAGTAAACACTGAAGCTTTCTTT.

This clonotype was seen more than once but under ten times. The chain employs TRBV12-3 or TRBV12-4 and TRBJ2-3; no firm D call. CDR3 length equals 12 residues. V lost 1 base and J lost 8, with 7 bases in between. DNA for the CDR3: TGTGCCAGCAGTTTAGGGCGCGTTACGCAGTATTTT. This codes for CASSLGRVTQYF.

This clonotype has just a few counts. This chain links TRBV12-3 or TRBV12-4 with TRBJ2-1; 12 nucleotides agree with TRBD2. Trimming at V came to 3 bases and at J to 8 bases, leaving 8 bases not matched to a gene. CDR3 length: 16 amino acids. The CDR3 DNA reads TGTGCCAGCAGTTTGTTTTCTAGCGGGAGGGGTGATGAGCAGTTCTTC. Translated: CASSLFSSGRGDEQFF.

For this clonotype: A single base separates this from a much larger clone, so it may be a read error. The V call is TRBV10-3, the J call TRBJ2-1, with 7 bases identical to TRBD2. Germline CDR1 is ENHRY and CDR2 is SYGVKD. The CDR3 has 12 residues. In DNA form, the CDR3 reads TGTGCCATCAGCCCCGGGGGGAATGAGCGGTTCTTC. This translates into CAISPGGNERFF.

This clonotype came up many times. The gene calls are TRBV4-1 and TRBJ1-4; TRBD1 agrees at 8 bases. V lost 1 base, J lost 12 bases, and 13 bases stayed unmatched. Germline CDR1 reads MGHRA; CDR2 reads YSYEKL. The CDR3 has 16 amino acids. The CDR3 reads CASSQAPTGGLLELFF. Here the CDR3 DNA reads TGCGCCAGCAGCCAAGCCCCCACAGGGGGACTTTTGGAACTGTTTTTT.

This chain joins TRBV6-1 and TRBJ1-6, with 9 bases fitting TRBD1. V lost 4 bases and J lost 6; bases outside the gene matches: 4. Per germline, CDR1 MNHNS and CDR2 SASEGT. This CDR3 contains 15 residues. Here the CDR3 reads CASSGSGQGNSPLHF. CDR3 sequence (DNA): TGTGCCAGCAGTGGGTCGGGACAGGGTAATTCACCCCTCCACTTT.

The V gene is TRBV7-2, the J gene TRBJ2-5; no reliable D call. This CDR3 contains 14 residues. From germline, CDR1 is SGHTA and CDR2 FQGNSA. With 3 bases removed from V and 1 base from J, the gap between germline ends came to 9 bases. The CDR3 DNA follows: TGTGCCAGCAGCTTTACTTTGGCCCAAGAGACCCAGTACTTC. Amino acids: CASSFTLAQETQYF.

This clonotype was counted between two and nine times. One end of the junction fails to match germline, which may point to a read error. The chain links TRBV24-1 to TRBJ1-1; 7 bases line up with TRBD1. The CDR3 contains 16 residues. Germline CDR1 is KGHDR and CDR2 is SFDVKD. The CDR3 DNA follows: TGTGCCACCAGAGAGGGTGTAGGGGACAGTAACACTGAAGTTTTCTTT. As protein: CATREGVGDSNTEVFF.

The table lists this clonotype with a few counts. The rearrangement links TRBV5-6 to TRBJ1-3; 8 nucleotides align to TRBD1. The germline V gene encodes CDR1 SGHDT and CDR2 YYEEEE. The CDR3 has 16 amino acids. V was pared by 3 bases and J by 2 bases, with 7 bases of the junction left unmatched. CDR3 DNA: TGTGCCAGCAGCTCGGGACAGGCGGTCACTGGAAACACCATATATTTT. Its protein is CASSSGQAVTGNTIYF.

In its sample, this clonotype was seen a few times. The chain employs TRBV7-7 and TRBJ2-7; 8 bases agree with TRBD2. This CDR3 spans 14 amino acids. Per germline, CDR1 SSHAT and CDR2 FNYEAQ (reference sequence). The ends lost 5 bases at V and 1 base at J; junction bases unmatched: 4. Written as DNA, the CDR3 is TGTGCCAGCAGCGTGTCTAGCGGGTCCTACGAGCAGTACTTC. Protein product: CASSVSSGSYEQYF.

V and J are TRBV6-5 and TRBJ2-7; perhaps TRBD2 as D (6 bases). The length of the CDR3 is 13 residues. CDR1 is MNHEY, CDR2 SVGAGI, per germline. Trimming cost V 6 bases and J 0 bases, with 9 bases left between them. This CDR3 reads CASSLAYSYEQYF. CDR3 DNA: TGTGCCAGCAGCCTAGCGTACTCCTACGAGCAGTACTTC.

The CDR3 loop is CSANVNRGQETQYF. CDR3 nucleotide sequence: TGCAGTGCTAACGTAAACCGGGGTCAAGAGACCCAGTACTTC. The chain uses TRBV20-1 and TRBJ2-5; D might be TRBD2 (5 bases). This CDR3 region has 14 residues. V shed 4 bases and J shed 2 bases, with 14 bases lying between them. Germline V gene sequence: CDR1 DFQATT, CDR2 SNEGSKA (reference sequence).

This clonotype was recorded a few times. The chain is built from TRBV6-1 and TRBJ2-5, with 8 bases lining up with TRBD2. The CDR3 length is 14 residues. The ends lost 6 bases at V and 3 bases at J; junction bases unmatched: 6. Germline V CDR1 and CDR2: MNHNS, SASEGT. The CDR3 region has the DNA TGTGCCAGCAGGGGACTAGTTAGAAAAGAGACCCAGTACTTC. It translates to CASRGLVRKETQYF.

The chain combines TRBV27 with TRBJ2-7; a weak D match, TRBD1 (5 bases). Between the trimmed V and J ends, which lost 3 bases and 5 bases, there was a span of 11 bases. CDR3 size: 13 residues. From germline, CDR1 is MNHEY and CDR2 SMNVEV (reference sequence). In nucleotides, the CDR3 is TGTGCCAGCAGTTTGGCAGGGTCTGACGAGCAGTACTTC. This sequence encodes CASSLAGSDEQYF.

Many counts were recorded for this clonotype. The chain employs TRBV5-6 and TRBJ1-1; unclear D gene. The CDR3 contains 13 residues. Trimming cost V 3 bases and J 1 base, with 7 bases left between them. Per germline, CDR1 SGHDT and CDR2 YYEEEE. CDR3 residues: CASSYPPNTEAFF. The DNA for the CDR3 is TGTGCCAGCAGCTATCCACCGAACACTGAAGCTTTCTTT.

This clonotype was found a few times. V is TRBV10-3 and J is TRBJ2-5; D is uncertain. CDR1 ENHRY and CDR2 SYGVKD come from the germline V gene. V lost 4 bases and J 2 bases, leaving 8 bases between the germline ends. The CDR3 contains 13 residues. CDR3 protein: CAISASGQETQYF. The CDR3 coding sequence is TGTGCCATCAGTGCCTCAGGACAAGAGACCCAGTACTTC.

This clonotype was counted between two and nine times. This chain joins TRBV5-4 and TRBJ2-7, with TRBD1 as a possible D gene (6 bases). The CDR3 covers 16 residues. Germline lookup yields CDR1 SGHNT and CDR2 YYREEE (reference sequence). V lost 0 bases and J lost 1, with 14 bases in between. DNA for the CDR3: TGTGCCAGCAGCTTGGCTCCCCAGGGGTCATCCTACGAGCAGTACTTC. Translating it yields CASSLAPQGSSYEQYF.

The V and J genes are TRBV7-2 and TRBJ2-1, with D unclear. The CDR3 extends over 14 amino acids. Looked up from germline, CDR1 is SGHTA and CDR2 is FQGNSA. With 1 base removed from V and 5 bases from J, the gap between germline ends came to 9 bases. The CDR3 coding sequence is TGTGCCAGCAGCTTAGGTCGGAGTAACAATGAGCAGTTCTTC. This gives the protein CASSLGRSNNEQFF.

This clonotype was counted many times. The genes are TRBV5-1 and TRBJ2-5, with D perhaps matching TRBD1 (5 bases). The CDR3 is 13 residues long. The V gene lost 4 bases and the J gene lost 4 bases, with 11 bases spanning the gap. CDR1 and CDR2 from the germline V gene are SGHRS and YFSETQ. CDR3: CASSLRVGETQYF. CDR3 DNA: TGCGCCAGCAGCCTCAGGGTGGGAGAGACCCAGTACTTC. Full variable domain (rest looked up from reference TRBV5-1 and TRBJ2-5): KAGVTQTPRYLIKTRGQQVTLSCSPISGHRSVSWYQQTPGQGLQFLFEYFSETQRNKGNFPGRFSGRQFSNSRSEMNVSTLELGDSALYLCASSLRVGETQYFGPGTRLLVL.